This is a list of T cell receptor beta chains from one sample in a study of T cell repertoires in cytomegalovirus infection. Their specific antigens are unknown. TCRdb reanalysed the reads using MiXCR and keeps one entry per CDR3 protein. The repertoire consists of some 940,000 distinct CDR3 sequences, with about 33% occurring once and the leading ten covering about an eighth. The specimen was cultured CD8+ T cells from PBMCs, collected from culture after CMV antigen stimulation. The origin of the receptors is a human donor in good health (CMV status not recorded). Some clones in this sample may be carry-over from other donors' samples. CDR3s include the opening cysteine and the closing phenylalanine or tryptophan. The D gene is left open where the match is weak. Where a row states a size, it is once, few, many or the class of an expanded clone; other rows omit it.

J gene: TRBJ2-3; D gene: -; V gene: TRBV7-9; clone size: many; CDR3 length: 14; CDR3 protein: CASSPREGADTQYF; CDR3 DNA: TGTGCCAGCAGCCCTAGAGAAGGAGCAGATACGCAGTATTTT
J gene: TRBJ2-1; D gene: -; V gene: TRBV7-9; clone size: few; CDR3 length: 15; CDR3 protein: CASSLSEGGYNEQFF; CDR3 DNA: TGTGCCAGCAGCTTATCAGAGGGGGGATACAATGAGCAGTTCTTC
J gene: TRBJ2-5; D gene: TRBD2; V gene: TRBV6-6; clone size: few; CDR3 length: 15; CDR3 protein: CASSYVLAGQETQYF; CDR3 DNA: TGTGCCAGCAGTTACGTACTAGCGGGCCAAGAGACCCAGTACTTC
J gene: TRBJ2-7; D gene: TRBD2; V gene: TRBV6-1; clone size: many; CDR3 length: 17; CDR3 protein: CASSQFTVPGLKGEQYF; CDR3 DNA: TGTGCCAGCAGCCAATTCACTGTCCCGGGACTAAAGGGCGAGCAGTACTTC
J gene: TRBJ2-5; D gene: TRBD2; V gene: TRBV25-1; clone size: -; CDR3 length: 16; CDR3 protein: CASSEERGARQETQYF; CDR3 DNA: TGTGCCAGCAGTGAGGAGCGGGGGGCCCGACAAGAGACCCAGTACTTC
J gene: TRBJ2-1; D gene: TRBD2; V gene: TRBV19; clone size: -; CDR3 length: 14; CDR3 protein: CASLGLAGGYEQFF; CDR3 DNA: TGTGCCAGCTTGGGACTAGCGGGGGGGTATGAGCAGTTCTTC
J gene: TRBJ2-3; D gene: TRBD2; V gene: TRBV6-5; clone size: -; CDR3 length: 17; CDR3 protein: CASSYSKAGGRTDTQYF; CDR3 DNA: TGTGCCAGCAGTTACTCTAAGGCGGGGGGCCGCACAGATACGCAGTATTTT
J gene: TRBJ2-5; D gene: TRBD1; V gene: TRBV5-1; clone size: -; CDR3 length: 17; CDR3 protein: CASSLEQGKGQSETQYF; CDR3 DNA: TGCGCCAGCAGCTTGGAACAGGGGAAAGGACAATCGGAGACCCAGTACTTC
J gene: TRBJ1-1; D gene: TRBD1; V gene: TRBV6-1; clone size: -; CDR3 length: 16; CDR3 protein: CASRWDRESANTEAFF; CDR3 DNA: TGTGCCAGCCGTTGGGACAGGGAGTCTGCGAACACTGAAGCTTTCTTT
J gene: TRBJ2-1; D gene: TRBD2; V gene: TRBV11-1; clone size: -; CDR3 length: 18; CDR3 protein: CASSPYPSGGNAYNEQFF; CDR3 DNA: TGTGCCAGCAGCCCGTATCCCAGCGGGGGGAACGCCTACAATGAGCAGTTCTTC
J gene: TRBJ2-1; D gene: TRBD2; V gene: TRBV19; clone size: many; CDR3 length: 16; CDR3 protein: CASSILAGSSYNEQFF; CDR3 DNA: TGTGCCAGTAGTATACTAGCGGGGAGCTCCTACAATGAGCAGTTCTTC
J gene: TRBJ1-1; D gene: TRBD1; V gene: TRBV7-2; clone size: -; CDR3 length: 15; CDR3 protein: CASILADRGWTEAFF; CDR3 DNA: TGTGCCAGCATCTTAGCGGACAGGGGATGGACTGAAGCTTTCTTT
J gene: TRBJ1-1; D gene: TRBD1; V gene: TRBV4-1; clone size: -; CDR3 length: 14; CDR3 protein: CASSQDPLTGEAFF; CDR3 DNA: TGCGCCAGCAGCCAAGATCCCCTGACAGGGGAGGCTTTCTTT
J gene: TRBJ1-2; D gene: -; V gene: TRBV12-3/TRBV12-4; clone size: few; CDR3 length: 12; CDR3 protein: CASSQGHYGYTF; CDR3 DNA: TGTGCCAGCAGCCAGGGACACTATGGCTACACCTTC
J gene: TRBJ1-5; D gene: TRBD1; V gene: TRBV7-2; clone size: many; CDR3 length: 15; CDR3 protein: CASSLDDRGVQPQHF; CDR3 DNA: TGTGCCAGCAGCTTAGACGACAGGGGGGTTCAGCCCCAGCATTTT
J gene: TRBJ1-2; D gene: TRBD1; V gene: TRBV5-6; clone size: -; CDR3 length: 14; CDR3 protein: CASSLVTGTYGYTF; CDR3 DNA: TGTGCCAGCAGCTTGGTGACAGGGACCTATGGCTACACCTTC
J gene: TRBJ1-3; D gene: TRBD1; V gene: TRBV7-2; clone size: many; CDR3 length: 15; CDR3 protein: CASSSRDRVGNTIYF; CDR3 DNA: TGTGCCAGCAGCTCCCGGGACAGGGTTGGAAACACCATATATTTT
J gene: TRBJ2-7; D gene: TRBD2; V gene: TRBV7-7; clone size: many; CDR3 length: 14; CDR3 protein: CASSLTSGGYEQYF; CDR3 DNA: TGTGCTAGCAGCTTAACTAGCGGGGGCTACGAGCAGTACTTC
J gene: TRBJ1-2; D gene: -; V gene: TRBV5-1; clone size: -; CDR3 length: 13; CDR3 protein: CASRGDRINGYTF; CDR3 DNA: TGCGCCAGCAGAGGAGACAGGATCAATGGCTACACCTTC
J gene: TRBJ2-1; D gene: TRBD1; V gene: TRBV7-3; clone size: many; CDR3 length: 14; CDR3 protein: CASSRTGSYNEQFF; CDR3 DNA: TGTGCCAGCAGCAGGACAGGGTCCTACAATGAGCAGTTCTTC
J gene: TRBJ1-1; D gene: -; V gene: TRBV7-9; clone size: many; CDR3 length: 12; CDR3 protein: CASSLAGAEAFF; CDR3 DNA: TGTGCCAGCAGCCTTGCGGGGGCTGAAGCTTTCTTT
J gene: TRBJ2-2; D gene: -; V gene: TRBV6-2/TRBV6-3; clone size: few; CDR3 length: 20; CDR3 protein: CASSYSAPTGSHANTGELFF; CDR3 DNA: TGTGCCAGCAGTTATTCCGCACCGACAGGTTCCCACGCGAACACCGGGGAGCTGTTTTTT
J gene: TRBJ2-2; D gene: TRBD1; V gene: TRBV11-3; clone size: -; CDR3 length: 18; CDR3 protein: CASSTHTPGQGLTGELFF; CDR3 DNA: TGTGCCAGCAGCACCCACACACCGGGACAGGGGCTTACCGGGGAGCTGTTTTTT
J gene: TRBJ1-6; D gene: TRBD1; V gene: TRBV4-2; clone size: -; CDR3 length: 17; CDR3 protein: CASSQEEGATYNSPLHF; CDR3 DNA: TGTGCCAGCAGCCAAGAGGAGGGGGCTACCTATAATTCACCCCTCCACTTT
J gene: TRBJ2-1; D gene: -; V gene: TRBV20-1; clone size: -; CDR3 length: 13; CDR3 protein: CSARDLVNNEQFF; CDR3 DNA: TGCAGTGCTAGAGATCTTGTCAACAATGAGCAGTTCTTC
J gene: TRBJ2-2; D gene: -; V gene: TRBV6-1; clone size: many; CDR3 length: 13; CDR3 protein: CASRSGSGGELFF; CDR3 DNA: TGTGCCAGCAGATCAGGGTCGGGCGGGGAGCTGTTTTTT
J gene: TRBJ1-2; D gene: TRBD1; V gene: TRBV2; clone size: -; CDR3 length: 11; CDR3 protein: CAWGQLYGYTF; CDR3 DNA: TGTGCCTGGGGACAGCTTTATGGCTACACCTTC
J gene: TRBJ2-1; D gene: -; V gene: TRBV6-5; clone size: few; CDR3 length: 13; CDR3 protein: CASSYSNGGEQFF; CDR3 DNA: TGTGCCAGCAGTTACTCGAACGGAGGTGAGCAGTTCTTC
J gene: TRBJ1-2; D gene: -; V gene: TRBV5-1; clone size: few; CDR3 length: 11; CDR3 protein: CATPDSYGYTF; CDR3 DNA: TGCGCCACCCCCGACAGCTATGGCTACACCTTC
J gene: TRBJ2-1; D gene: TRBD2; V gene: TRBV18; clone size: -; CDR3 length: 16; CDR3 protein: CASSPRGTRTYNEQFF; CDR3 DNA: TGTGCCAGCTCACCGCGAGGGACTAGGACTTACAATGAGCAGTTCTTC
J gene: TRBJ1-2; D gene: TRBD1; V gene: TRBV12-3/TRBV12-4; clone size: many; CDR3 length: 14; CDR3 protein: CASSFGTGGNGYTF; CDR3 DNA: TGTGCCAGCAGTTTTGGGACAGGGGGAAATGGCTACACCTTC
J gene: TRBJ2-3; D gene: TRBD1; V gene: TRBV20-1; clone size: few; CDR3 length: 13; CDR3 protein: CSANRGRPDTQYF; CDR3 DNA: TGCAGTGCTAACAGGGGGCGCCCAGATACGCAGTATTTT
J gene: TRBJ2-3; D gene: TRBD1; V gene: TRBV27; clone size: once; CDR3 length: 17; CDR3 protein: CASSRNRGPLTWDTQYF; CDR3 DNA: TGTGCCAGCAGCCGAAACAGGGGGCCTCTCACATGGGATACGCAGTATTTT
J gene: TRBJ1-5; D gene: -; V gene: TRBV2; clone size: -; CDR3 length: 16; CDR3 protein: CASSEWQVHSNQPQHF; CDR3 DNA: TGTGCCAGCAGTGAATGGCAGGTCCATAGCAATCAGCCCCAGCATTTT
J gene: TRBJ2-7; D gene: -; V gene: TRBV29-1; clone size: -; CDR3 length: 10; CDR3 protein: CSVGGNEQYF; CDR3 DNA: TGCAGCGTGGGGGGTAACGAGCAGTACTTC
J gene: TRBJ1-2; D gene: -; V gene: TRBV10-3; clone size: -; CDR3 length: 15; CDR3 protein: CAIRTQTGRLYGYTF; CDR3 DNA: TGTGCCATCAGAACCCAGACAGGACGCCTCTATGGCTACACCTTC
J gene: TRBJ2-1; D gene: -; V gene: TRBV20-1; clone size: -; CDR3 length: 14; CDR3 protein: CSARDSGGALEQFF; CDR3 DNA: TGCAGTGCTAGAGACAGCGGAGGGGCTTTGGAGCAGTTCTTC
J gene: TRBJ2-7; D gene: -; V gene: TRBV6-5; clone size: -; CDR3 length: 14; CDR3 protein: CASSYGPGNYEQYF; CDR3 DNA: TGTGCCAGCAGTTACGGTCCAGGGAACTACGAGCAGTACTTC
J gene: TRBJ2-1; D gene: TRBD1; V gene: TRBV29-1; clone size: -; CDR3 length: 16; CDR3 protein: CSVVGGTGTSYNEQFF; CDR3 DNA: TGCAGCGTTGTGGGGGGGACAGGGACCTCCTACAATGAGCAGTTCTTC
J gene: TRBJ1-5; D gene: -; V gene: TRBV6-6; clone size: -; CDR3 length: 14; CDR3 protein: CASSWGDSNQPQHF; CDR3 DNA: TGTGCCAGCAGTTGGGGAGATAGCAATCAGCCCCAGCATTTT
J gene: TRBJ2-1; D gene: TRBD2; V gene: TRBV20-1; clone size: -; CDR3 length: 14; CDR3 protein: CSAPSSGPYNEQFF; CDR3 DNA: TGCAGTGCCCCTTCTAGCGGGCCATACAATGAGCAGTTCTTC
J gene: TRBJ1-5; D gene: TRBD1; V gene: TRBV19; clone size: -; CDR3 length: 15; CDR3 protein: CAPLEPGQPNQPQHF; CDR3 DNA: TGTGCCCCTCTTGAGCCGGGACAGCCGAATCAGCCCCAGCATTTT
J gene: TRBJ2-1; D gene: TRBD2; V gene: TRBV4-1; clone size: -; CDR3 length: 17; CDR3 protein: CASSLLRTSGARNEQFF; CDR3 DNA: TGCGCCAGCAGTCTACTTAGGACTAGCGGGGCGCGCAATGAGCAGTTCTTC
J gene: TRBJ2-1; D gene: -; V gene: TRBV7-9; clone size: -; CDR3 length: 13; CDR3 protein: CASGVGSYNEQFF; CDR3 DNA: TGTGCCAGCGGCGTCGGCTCCTACAATGAGCAGTTCTTC
J gene: TRBJ2-1; D gene: TRBD2; V gene: TRBV13; clone size: few; CDR3 length: 14; CDR3 protein: CASSLGAGYDEQFF; CDR3 DNA: TGTGCCAGCAGCTTGGGAGCGGGGTATGATGAGCAGTTCTTC
J gene: TRBJ1-4; D gene: -; V gene: TRBV7-6; clone size: many; CDR3 length: 15; CDR3 protein: CASSPRDTQGEKLFF; CDR3 DNA: TGTGCCAGCAGCCCTAGGGACACCCAGGGGGAAAAACTGTTTTTT
J gene: TRBJ2-1; D gene: -; V gene: TRBV19; clone size: -; CDR3 length: 14; CDR3 protein: CASSGNRAINEQFF; CDR3 DNA: TGTGCCAGTAGTGGGAATAGGGCCATAAATGAGCAGTTCTTC
J gene: TRBJ1-4; D gene: -; V gene: TRBV25-1; clone size: -; CDR3 length: 17; CDR3 protein: CASSDLVEDLTNEKLFF; CDR3 DNA: TGTGCCAGCAGTGACCTCGTGGAGGACCTTACTAATGAAAAACTGTTTTTT
J gene: TRBJ2-3; D gene: -; V gene: TRBV7-2; clone size: -; CDR3 length: 18; CDR3 protein: CASSLNGRGRGLTDTQYF; CDR3 DNA: TGTGCCAGCAGCTTAAACGGACGTGGGCGGGGGCTCACAGATACGCAGTATTTT
J gene: TRBJ1-5; D gene: -; V gene: TRBV12-3/TRBV12-4; clone size: many; CDR3 length: 15; CDR3 protein: CASSLGILSNQPQHF; CDR3 DNA: TGTGCCAGCAGTTTGGGTATTTTAAGCAATCAGCCCCAGCATTTT